What follows are 14 T cell receptor beta chains derived from one specimen sequenced in a study of T cell clones after liver transplantation. Only in-frame clones appear in the TCRdb table, and some are missing; sequencing was by immunoSEQ multiplex PCR. The sample contains 6,500 to 8,500 clones, roughly 74% of which appear only once. The sequencing here drew on CD8+ T cells from blood, taken before liver transplant. These receptors came from a human donor who received a liver transplant.

CDR3 amino acids: CASSFENSYEQYF. CDR3 sequence (DNA): TGTGCCAGCAGCTTTGAAAACTCCTACGAGCAGTACTTC. The genes are TRBV5-5 and TRBJ2-7, with D uncertain. With 2 bases removed from V and 0 bases from J, the gap between germline ends came to 6 bases. Germline assignment: CDR1 SGHKS and CDR2 YYEKEE (reference sequence). CDR3 length equals 13 residues. The whole variable domain, remainder taken from reference TRBV5-5 and TRBJ2-7, is DAGVTQSPTHLIKTRGQQVTLRCSPISGHKSVSWYQQVLGQGPQFIFQYYEKEERGRGNFPDRFSARQFPNYSSELNVNALLLGDSALYLCASSFENSYEQYFGPGTRLTVT.

This chain connects TRBV4-1 to TRBJ2-5; 7 bases line up with TRBD2. Looked up from germline, CDR1 is MGHRA and CDR2 is YSYEKL. The CDR3 extends over 15 amino acids. J was trimmed by 4 bases and V by 3 bases; bases with no gene match: 8. CDR3 sequence reads: CASSHDQAGRETQYF. The CDR3 DNA reads as TGCGCCAGCAGCCACGATCAAGCGGGGCGAGAGACCCAGTACTTC.

J is TRBJ1-5 and V is TRBV6-5; unclear D gene. The CDR3 spans 14 residues. Looked up from germline, CDR1 is MNHEY and CDR2 is SVGAGI. The V end was cut by 7 bases, the J end by 2 bases, with 12 bases between. CDR3 coding DNA: TGTGCCAGCAAGGAAGCAGGAGGCAATCAGCCCCAGCATTTT. This encodes CASKEAGGNQPQHF.

V gene TRBV25-1 combines with J gene TRBJ2-3; 9 nucleotides line up with TRBD2. Per germline, CDR1 MGHDK and CDR2 SYGVNS. J was trimmed by 2 bases and V by 3 bases; bases with no gene match: 3. The CDR3 is 15 amino acids. The CDR3 DNA reads as TGTGCCAGCAGTGAGACTAGCGGATCCACAGATACGCAGTATTTT. Its protein product is CASSETSGSTDTQYF.

The chain joins TRBV15 to TRBJ2-3; the match to TRBD2 covers 9 bases. Looked up from germline, CDR1 is LNHNV and CDR2 is YYDKDF (reference sequence). The CDR3 loop spans 15 amino acids. Trimming cost V 5 bases and J 1 base; bases outside gene matches: 4. The CDR3 spells CATSPLAGGTDTQYF. The CDR3, as DNA: TGTGCCACCAGCCCATTAGCGGGGGGCACAGATACGCAGTATTTT. Full variable domain (missing parts from reference TRBV15 and TRBJ2-3): DAMVIQNPRYQVTQFGKPVTLSCSQTLNHNVMYWYQQKSSQAPKLLFHYYDKDFNNEADTPDNFQSRRPNTSFCFLDIRSPGLGDTAMYLCATSPLAGGTDTQYFGPGTRLTVL.

The rearrangement joins TRBV27 to TRBJ2-3; D remains ambiguous. V was pared by 3 bases and J by 4 bases, with 8 bases between. The length of the CDR3 is 13 residues. Germline CDR1 and CDR2: MNHEY and SMNVEV (reference sequence). The CDR3 nucleotides are TGTGCCAGCAGTTTGGGCAGATCAGATACGCAGTATTTT. The encoded protein is CASSLGRSDTQYF.

V usage is TRBV27 and J usage is TRBJ1-6; D remains ambiguous. V was trimmed by 10 bases and J by 2 bases, leaving 12 bases between them. Germline CDR1 and CDR2: MNHEY and SMNVEV (reference sequence). The CDR3 covers 14 residues. The chain's CDR3 is CATAVRPYNSPLHF. Written as DNA, the CDR3 is TGTGCCACCGCCGTAAGACCCTATAATTCACCCCTCCACTTT.

This sequence joins TRBV6-1 and TRBJ2-5; tentatively, D is TRBD1 (6 bases). Germline CDR1 MNHNS, CDR2 SASEGT. Trimming removed 3 bases from V and 5 bases from J, with 10 bases in between. The CDR3 extends over 13 amino acids. This CDR3 reads CASSDRGRETQYF. CDR3 nucleotide sequence: TGTGCCAGCAGTGACAGGGGCCGGGAGACCCAGTACTTC.

In its sample, this clone is large (0.1 to 1%). This chain connects TRBV30 to TRBJ1-2; 10 positions agree with TRBD1. CDR1 and CDR2 from the germline V gene are GTSNPN and SVGIG (reference sequence). V lost 0 bases, J lost 6 bases, and 31 bases stayed unmatched. The CDR3 has 23 residues. As DNA, the CDR3 is TGTGCCTGGAGTGTACACCCGTTAATCATATACCGGGACAGGGGATACGATAGAGATGGCTACACCTTC. Encoded protein: CAWSVHPLIIYRDRGYDRDGYTF.

The chain combines TRBV29-1 with TRBJ1-5; D perhaps matches TRBD1 (6 bases). This CDR3 is 13 amino acids long. CDR1 and CDR2 (germline): SQVTM, ANQGSEA. Trimming shortened V by 5 bases and J by 2 bases, and 10 bases separated the two germline ends. Here the CDR3 DNA reads TGCAGCGTTTTCCCAGGGGGCAATCAGCCCCAGCATTTT. Residues: CSVFPGGNQPQHF.

The chain has TRBV2 and TRBJ2-2; TRBD1 matches 10 bases. The CDR3 has 16 residues. V was pared by 6 bases and J by 6 bases, with 10 bases of the junction left unmatched. Germline values: CDR1 SNHLY, CDR2 FYNNEI. CDR3 nucleotides: TGTGCCAGCAGCGAACCGGGACAGGGGATCGCCGGGGAGCTGTTTTTT. Encoded protein: CASSEPGQGIAGELFF.

The gene calls are TRBV30 and TRBJ2-1; possibly TRBD2 for D (6 bases). CDR1 and CDR2 from the germline V gene are GTSNPN and SVGIG (reference sequence). The CDR3 has 13 residues. Trimming cost V 5 bases and J 9 bases, with 17 bases left between them. CDR3 sequence (DNA): TGTGCCTGGCCACGACAGACTAGTATTGAGCAGTTCTTC. It is translated as CAWPRQTSIEQFF. The full variable domain, its missing parts supplied by reference TRBV30 and TRBJ2-1, is SQTIHQWPATLVQPVGSPLSLECTVEGTSNPNLYWYRQAAGRGLQLLFYSVGIGQISSEVPQNLSASRPQDRQFILSSKKLLLSDSGFYLCAWPRQTSIEQFFGPGTRLTVL.

This clone has just one count. CDR3 in DNA: TGTGCCAGTAGTATGAGCGGAACCGGGGAGCTGTTTTTT. This codes for CASSMSGTGELFF. The chain carries TRBV19 and TRBJ2-2; a weak D match, TRBD2 (5 bases). V was pared by 3 bases and J by 5 bases, with 7 bases between. The germline V gene has CDR1 LNHDA and CDR2 SQIVND (reference sequence). The CDR3 totals 13 residues.

This sequence joins TRBV28 and TRBJ1-1; D uncertain. From germline, CDR1 is MDHEN and CDR2 SYDVKM. This CDR3 spans 13 amino acids. Trimming shortened V by 3 bases and J by 7 bases, and 12 bases separated the two germline ends. CDR3 residues: CASSFSTPDEAFF. CDR3 sequence (DNA): TGTGCCAGCAGTTTTTCGACGCCAGATGAAGCTTTCTTT.